This T cell receptor beta chain was obtained from a study of spatial heterogeneity in lung cancer. This clonotype was counted many times. Its cognate antigen is unknown. Regarding time point: sample taken at primary tumor resection. The sequenced material consisted of unsorted whole RNA from tumor, nontumor lung or frozen PBMC. Each CDR3 protein is one row after TCRdb ran MiXCR on the 5' RACE reads. The sample lists roughly 3,600 distinct CDR3 sequences, 5% to 6% occurring once. Germline V CDR1 and CDR2: SGHRS, YFSETQ. After removal of 4 bases from V and 4 bases from J, the junction contained 6 bases not matched to a gene. The CDR3 runs 15 residues. Study conclusions and caveats: Expanded TCRs that were ubiquitous or regional had counts tracking ubiquitous and regional nonsynonymous mutations, respectively. Mutation counts in tumors were tracked by counts of expanded intratumoral alpha and beta TCRs.

This chain links TRBV5-1 with TRBJ2-5, with TRBD2 matching over 11 bases. The sequence derives from a female donor with early-stage non-small cell lung cancer. Sample: lung tumor tissue, taken at surgery. The CDR3 sequence: CASSPKTSGIETQYF. Written as DNA, the CDR3 is TGCGCCAGCAGCCCAAAGACTAGCGGGATAGAGACCCAGTACTTC.